One and the same sample provided the 9 T cell receptor beta chains below, sequenced in a study of CD8+ T cells in alopecia areata. Extracted RNA was reverse transcribed, and the resulting cDNA served as sequencing template. Clones were read by immunoSEQ multiplex PCR, and TCRdb kept only the in-frame ones, dropping some. The top ten hold 1.7% of the sample, which has some 180,000 clones, more than 60% seen once. The sequencing used CD4+ T cells sorted from blood, collected at week 0. These TCRs come from a human donor with alopecia areata.

The chain has TRBV30 and TRBJ1-2; D uncertain. V gave up 4 bases and J gave up 6 bases, with 18 bases separating them. Germline lookup yields CDR1 GTSNPN and CDR2 SVGIG (reference sequence). The CDR3 has 14 amino acids. This CDR3 is CAWIRDLGSDGYTF. Here the CDR3 DNA reads TGTGCCTGGATCAGAGATCTTGGGTCGGATGGCTACACCTTC.

The chain has TRBV18 and TRBJ1-1; no reliable D call. CDR1 is KGHSH, CDR2 LQKENI, per germline. V was pared by 0 bases and J by 1 base, with 0 bases between. The CDR3 spans 12 residues. DNA for the CDR3: TGTGCCAGCTCACCACCGAACACTGAAGCTTTCTTT. Its protein is CASSPPNTEAFF.

The chain uses TRBV20-1 and TRBJ1-1; D not certain. This CDR3 comprises 11 residues. Germline V gives CDR1 DFQATT, CDR2 SNEGSKA (reference sequence). Trimming shortened V by 3 bases and J by 10 bases, and 12 bases separated the two germline ends. CDR3 DNA: TGCAGTGCTAGCTTTACCTTTGGAGCTTTCTTT. This translates into CSASFTFGAFF.

This clone showed up just a few times. The CDR3 DNA reads TGTGCCAGCAGCTTAGGCGGGGGCGCGAGAAGCTACGAGCAGTACTTC. It yields the protein CASSLGGGARSYEQYF. This chain connects TRBV11-1 to TRBJ2-7, with D possibly being TRBD2 (7 bases). V lost 1 base to trimming and J lost 3 bases, with 16 bases between them. Germline values: CDR1 SGHAT, CDR2 FQDESV (reference sequence). The CDR3 consists of 16 residues.

DNA for the CDR3: TGTGCCAGCAGCGGGACAGGGGGCGGTTATGGCTACACCTTC. Amino acid sequence: CASSGTGGGYGYTF. V gene TRBV9 combines with J gene TRBJ1-2; 11 bases match TRBD1. With 3 bases clipped from V and 5 bases from J, the junction kept 3 bases outside the gene matches. This CDR3 has 14 residues. Germline values: CDR1 SGDLS, CDR2 YYNGEE.

The J gene is TRBJ2-3, the V gene TRBV5-1, with 8 bases aligning to TRBD2. This CDR3 has 15 residues. J was trimmed by 2 bases and V by 0 bases; bases with no gene match: 2. Germline lookup yields CDR1 SGHRS and CDR2 YFSETQ. CDR3 loop: CASSLAGGPTDTQYF. DNA of the CDR3: TGCGCCAGCAGCTTGGCGGGGGGGCCCACAGATACGCAGTATTTT.

J is TRBJ1-6 and V is TRBV4-3; D not certain. Germline V gene data show CDR1 as LGHNA and CDR2 as YSLEER. The CDR3 loop spans 14 amino acids. V was clipped by 8 bases and J by 10 bases, with 18 bases between them. CDR3: CASGFGEYGSPLHF. In DNA, the CDR3 is TGCGCCAGCGGTTTTGGGGAGTACGGGTCACCCCTCCACTTT.

The rearrangement joins TRBV4-1 to TRBJ1-6; TRBD1 aligns across 10 bases. Germline V gene sequence: CDR1 MGHRA, CDR2 YSYEKL. CDR3 length: 16 residues. The V and J ends lost 0 bases and 13 bases, in that order; junction bases with no gene match: 9. The CDR3 region has the DNA TGCGCCAGCAGCCAAGATGGTGGGACAGGGGTCGCGCCCCTCCACTTT. Translating it yields CASSQDGGTGVAPLHF.

The V gene is TRBV16, the J gene TRBJ1-1; D is unresolved. V was pared by 4 bases and J by 0 bases, with 12 bases between. This CDR3 is 15 amino acids long. CDR1 is KGHSY, CDR2 FQNENV, per germline. The CDR3 loop is CASSPNSKMNTEAFF. Written as DNA, the CDR3 is TGTGCCAGCAGCCCTAATTCCAAAATGAACACTGAAGCTTTCTTT.